This T cell receptor beta chain was captured in a study of technical replicates of blood from several donors. This CDR3 has 16 residues. CDR1 SGHVS and CDR2 FQNEAQ come from the germline V gene. The V and J ends lost 4 bases and 2 bases respectively, with 15 bases between them. Data came from immunoSEQ multiplex PCR; TCRdb stores just in-frame clones and leaves some out. The profile shows around 80,000 clones, about 93% of them singletons. The gene calls are TRBV7-8 and TRBJ2-1; weak D call: TRBD2 (5 bases). This receptor was obtained from a human donor in good health. Specimen: T cells isolated from PBMCs. CDR3 amino acids: CASSSERPKPYNEQFF. CDR3 nucleotides: TGTGCCAGCAGCTCAGAGCGGCCGAAACCCTACAATGAGCAGTTCTTC. Using reference TRBV7-8 and TRBJ2-1 for the parts outside the CDR3, the full variable domain is GAGVSQSPRYKVAKRGQDVALRCDPISGHVSLFWYQQALGQGPEFLTYFQNEAQLDKSGLPSDRFFAERPEGSVSTLKIQRTQQEDSAVYLCASSSERPKPYNEQFFGPGTRLTVL.